The present entry profiles one T cell receptor (beta chain) with its context. The CDR3 is made up of 15 amino acids. Germline CDR1 is SGHDT and CDR2 is YYEEEE. Trimming pared 2 bases from V and 3 bases from J, leaving 13 bases between. The sample belongs to a study of blood T cell repertoires in COVID-19. In the study overall: Acute and convalescent COVID-19 samples came from the United States, Italy and Spain.

Here immunoSEQ multiplex PCR was the method, and the copy in TCRdb shows in-frame clones only, minus some. Of roughly 58,000 clones listed, about 70% were seen once; the top ten hold approximately 20%. This chain connects TRBV5-6 to TRBJ2-3; tentative D call: TRBD1 (6 bases). The sequencing sample was made of peripheral blood. The receptor's source is a man aged 45-60 years with active or convalescent COVID-19. The CDR3 spells CASSFSGVFTDTQYF. The CDR3 DNA is TGTGCCAGCAGCTTTTCAGGGGTTTTTACAGATACGCAGTATTTT.